This TCR beta chain comes out of a study of control samples from healthy donors and cancer patients. Some clones are missing from TCRdb's copy, which holds only in-frame ones; the method was immunoSEQ multiplex PCR. The data hold tens of thousands of clones, with approximately 94% observed a single time. This receptor was identified in a man younger than 40 with colorectal cancer. Specimen: PBMCs.

The CDR3 region is CASSPLRLAGGTDTQYF. CDR3 nucleotide sequence: TGTGCCAGCAGCCCCTTAAGACTAGCGGGGGGCACAGATACGCAGTATTTT. The chain joins TRBV3-1 (or the pseudogene TRBV3-2) to TRBJ2-3, with 12 bases fitting TRBD2. Trimming removed 4 bases from V and 1 base from J; junction bases left unmatched: 6. CDR1 and CDR2 from the germline V gene are LGHDT and YNNKEL (reference sequence). The CDR3 contains 17 residues.